This T cell receptor (beta chain) was sequenced for a study of PD-L1 blockade in urothelial cancer. Broader study findings: Pretreatment TCR clonality in blood, when below the median, was predictive of better survival.

On this clone itself: The antigen is unknown.

The protocol was immunoSEQ multiplex PCR, while the TCRdb copy is restricted to in-frame clones and leaves out a portion. The repertoire holds about 41,000 clones, 82% seen once, with around 20% in the top ten. The clonotype comes from a man aged 60 to 69 with urothelial cancer. Sample: PBMCs, taken around atezolizumab (anti-PD-L1) treatment.

The CDR3 DNA reads TGTGCCAGCAGCGAGAGGGTAGCGGGGGGCAATGAGCAGTTCTTC. It is translated as CASSERVAGGNEQFF. V gene TRBV7-2 combines with J gene TRBJ2-1; TRBD2 agrees at 10 bases. This CDR3 is built from 15 residues. From germline, CDR1 is SGHTA and CDR2 FQGNSA. Trimming removed 5 bases from V and 6 bases from J; junction bases left unmatched: 7.